These T cell receptor beta chains were read from a single sample in a study of blood T cell repertoires in COVID-19. Libraries were prepared by immunoSEQ multiplex PCR; TCRdb keeps only in-frame clonotypes and omits some of them. This sample has under 90,000 clones, with 70% to 90% found just once. Specimen: peripheral blood. These receptor sequences come from a woman between 50 and 59 years old with COVID-19, enrolled during active disease. CDR3s include the opening cysteine and the closing phenylalanine or tryptophan. Fields, in order: clone size, J gene, V gene, D gene, CDR3 DNA, CDR3 protein. A D gene is named only where the DNA matches it firmly. Only some rows state a clone size, as once, few, many or a class for expanded clones.

NA TRBJ1-2 TRBV6-2/TRBV6-3 NA TGTGCCAGCAGCCGAGGACAGCGTAACTATGGCTACACCTTC CASSRGQRNYGYTF
few TRBJ2-1 TRBV5-1 TRBD2 TGCGCCAGCAGCCCTCGGGTAGCGGGAGGAGATGAGCAGTTCTTC CASSPRVAGGDEQFF
NA TRBJ2-7 TRBV6-8 TRBD1 TGTGCCAGCAGTTACCCCAGGGCCCCGGACAGGGGGCATGGAATGATGGTTTACGAGCAGTACTTC CASSYPRAPDRGHGMMVYEQYF
NA TRBJ1-2 TRBV28 NA TGTGCCAGCAGTTCCCTGACAGATCTCTATGGCTACACCTTC CASSSLTDLYGYTF
NA TRBJ2-3 TRBV7-6 NA TGTGCCAGCAGCTTAAACTCGCGGGTAGGAGATACGCAGTATTTT CASSLNSRVGDTQYF
NA TRBJ1-4 TRBV4-2 TRBD1 TGTGCCAGCAGAACGGGACAGGGTAATGAAAAACTGTTTTTT CASRTGQGNEKLFF
NA TRBJ1-2 TRBV28 NA TGTGCCAGCATGCCACCCCGGGAGGGGCCAGGCTATGGCTACACCTTC CASMPPREGPGYGYTF
NA TRBJ2-1 TRBV7-8 NA TGTGCCAGCAGCCTTAGCGCTGCCATTTACAATGAGCAGTTCTTC CASSLSAAIYNEQFF
few TRBJ2-7 TRBV12-3/TRBV12-4 NA TGTGCCAGCAGACGCACCCCGGCGGGCGAGCAGTACTTC CASRRTPAGEQYF
once TRBJ2-7 TRBV6-5 NA TGTGCCAGCAGCTCCCTAAGACTTACAAACTACGAGCAGTACTTC CASSSLRLTNYEQYF
NA TRBJ2-7 TRBV30 NA TGTGCCTGGAGCTCCCTTCGGGGGGAGCAGTACTTC CAWSSLRGEQYF
NA TRBJ2-1 TRBV3-1/TRBV3-2 NA TGTGCCAGCAGCCAAGCGGGAGCTGGGTACAATGAGCAGTTCTTC CASSQAGAGYNEQFF
NA TRBJ2-2 TRBV7-2 NA TGTGCCAGCAGCTTAGCGGGTCCGGGGGACGGGGAGCTGTTTTTT CASSLAGPGDGELFF
NA TRBJ1-1 TRBV3-1/TRBV3-2 TRBD1 TGTGCCAGCAGCCAGGGGGACAGTGAGGCTTTCTTT CASSQGDSEAFF
few TRBJ2-7 TRBV11-3 TRBD2 TGTGCCAGCAGCGAGGTAGCGGGGTTCTCCTACGAGCAGTACTTC CASSEVAGFSYEQYF
NA TRBJ2-7 TRBV7-3 NA TGTGCCAGCAGCTTAATGGAGGGGCCAGGCGTCGAGCAGTACTTC CASSLMEGPGVEQYF
NA TRBJ2-7 TRBV7-2 NA TGTGCCAGCAGCTATGGAGTCAGCCTATACGAGCAGTACTTC CASSYGVSLYEQYF
NA TRBJ2-1 TRBV9 TRBD2 TGTGCCAGCAGCGTATCCTCCTCCTCTCCGGGACTAGCGGGAGGCTTCTCCTACAATGAGCAGTTCTTC CASSVSSSSPGLAGGFSYNEQFF
NA TRBJ2-3 TRBV7-9 NA TGTGCCAGCGGCCCACGTAACCACGGGATCTCTAGCACAGATACGCAGTATTTT CASGPRNHGISSTDTQYF
once TRBJ2-5 TRBV19 NA TGTGCCAGTAGTATAGGCAGGGGCCCCTTCGGGGAGACCCAGTACTTC CASSIGRGPFGETQYF
NA TRBJ1-2 TRBV28 NA TGTGCCAGCAGTCCCGGGTCCCCTTTTTCTAACTATGGCTACACCTTC CASSPGSPFSNYGYTF
NA TRBJ2-2 TRBV29-1 TRBD2 TGCAGCGTCGCTAGCGGGGCAAACACCGGGGAGCTGTTTTTT CSVASGANTGELFF
NA TRBJ1-5 TRBV27 NA TGTGCCAGCAGTTTACGGGATACAAATCAGCCCCAGCATTTT CASSLRDTNQPQHF
NA TRBJ1-2 TRBV30 NA TGTGCCTGGAGCGGGGGGGGCCCTTTGAGTGACTACACCTTC CAWSGGGPLSDYTF
NA TRBJ2-3 TRBV6-6 TRBD1 TGTGCCAGCAGGGGACAGGGTGCCCTCACAGATACGCAGTATTTT CASRGQGALTDTQYF
NA TRBJ2-1 TRBV11-2 NA TGTGCCAGCAGCTTTACAGGAAGGGACAATGAGCAGTTCTTC CASSFTGRDNEQFF
NA TRBJ2-1 TRBV9 TRBD1 TGTGCCAGCAGCGCGGGACAGGGTCGTGAGCAGTTCTTC CASSAGQGREQFF
NA TRBJ2-1 TRBV5-1 NA TGCGCCAGCAGCTCAACGACAGGTCCGGCCGATGAGCAGTTCTTC CASSSTTGPADEQFF
once TRBJ2-7 TRBV27 NA TGTGCCAGCAGGGGCCGTTCTTCCTACGAGCAGTACTTC CASRGRSSYEQYF
NA TRBJ2-7 TRBV30 NA TGTGCCTGGAGTGTTATTACCACAAGCTCCTACGAGCAGTACTTC CAWSVITTSSYEQYF
NA TRBJ2-1 TRBV6-5 NA TGTGCCAGCGGACCGGGAAATGAGCAGTTCTTC CASGPGNEQFF
NA TRBJ2-1 TRBV9 TRBD2 TGTGCCAGCAGCCCTCAATCTAGCGGGAGTTACAATGAGCAGTTCTTC CASSPQSSGSYNEQFF
NA TRBJ2-7 TRBV28 NA TGTGCCAGCAGATTTGAGGGGGAGGGGTTCTACGAGCAGTACTTC CASRFEGEGFYEQYF
NA TRBJ1-3 TRBV7-7 NA TGTGCTAGCAGCACCCGCGGACAGGGAAACACCATATATTTT CASSTRGQGNTIYF
NA TRBJ2-1 TRBV19 NA TGTGCCAGCCAACAGGGCTCGGCCTACAATGAGCAGTTCTTC CASQQGSAYNEQFF
NA TRBJ1-5 TRBV4-1 NA TGCGCCAGCAGCCCAGGACGGACATATAGCAATCAGCCCCAGCATTTT CASSPGRTYSNQPQHF
few TRBJ2-7 TRBV7-2 NA TGTGCCAGCAGCCCGTCCCATCGGGTCGGCTCCTACGAGCAGTACTTC CASSPSHRVGSYEQYF
NA TRBJ2-7 TRBV25-1 TRBD1 TGTGCCAGCGTTTTTACAGGGGTTGGGTCCTACGAGCAGTACTTC CASVFTGVGSYEQYF
NA TRBJ2-2 TRBV19 NA TGTGCCAGTAGTATTCCTAGCTTCGGGGAGCTGTTTTTT CASSIPSFGELFF
NA TRBJ2-7 TRBV12-3/TRBV12-4 NA TGTGCCAGCAGTTACAGTACTTCCTACGAGCAGTACTTC CASSYSTSYEQYF
NA TRBJ1-1 TRBV10-3 NA TGTGCCATCAGGACTACCGGGACATTGAACACTGAAGCTTTCTTT CAIRTTGTLNTEAFF
NA TRBJ1-3 TRBV5-1 TRBD1 TGCGCCAGCCAGGGGGCAGGAGGAAACACCATATATTTT CASQGAGGNTIYF
NA TRBJ2-2 TRBV28 TRBD2 TGTGCCAGCAGTGACGGCGGGAGGAGGGGCGGGGAGCTGTTTTTT CASSDGGRRGGELFF
once TRBJ2-1 TRBV7-6 TRBD2 TGTGCCAGCAGTTACGCGGGAGGGCGGGATGAGCAGTTCTTC CASSYAGGRDEQFF
few TRBJ2-7 TRBV28 TRBD1 TGTGCCAGCAGTTTCAATAAGGGGGCCATCTCCTCCTACGAGCAGTACTTC CASSFNKGAISSYEQYF
NA TRBJ2-2 TRBV7-6 TRBD1 TGTGCCAGCACCCCCGGGGGACAGGGTAATGTCGGGGAGCTGTTTTTT CASTPGGQGNVGELFF
NA TRBJ2-7 TRBV4-3 NA TGCGCCAGCAGCCAAGGGCCGTACAGGACGGGCGACGAGCAGTACTTC CASSQGPYRTGDEQYF
many TRBJ1-6 TRBV5-1 TRBD1 TGCGCCAGCAGACCCGGGACAGGGGGACCCAGCTCCTATAATTCACCCCTCCACTTT CASRPGTGGPSSYNSPLHF
NA TRBJ2-7 TRBV18 TRBD2 TGTGCCAGCGCACTAGCGGGAAGGTCCTACGAGCAGTACTTC CASALAGRSYEQYF
NA TRBJ1-3 TRBV4-3 TRBD1 TGCGCCAGCAGCCGCTTGCTCGCAGGGGGAACCTCTGGAAACACCATATATTTT CASSRLLAGGTSGNTIYF
NA TRBJ2-7 TRBV4-1 NA TGCGCCAGCAGCCAAGTGGCGGGAATGGTCTCCTACGAGCAGTACTTC CASSQVAGMVSYEQYF